This T cell receptor (beta chain) was identified in a study of cytomegalovirus exposure and HLA in healthy donors. J lost 0 bases, V lost 0 bases, and 2 bases had no gene match. The CDR3 runs to 16 residues. CDR1 and CDR2 (germline): LGHNA, YNFKEQ. Researchers ran the PCR with 60 Vbeta and 13 Jbeta primers. Sequenced by immunoSEQ multiplex PCR; TCRdb stores in-frame clones only, minus some. The table lists about 130,000 clones, about 77% of them singletons, with approximately 4% in the top ten. The V gene is TRBV4-2, the J gene TRBJ2-1; TRBD2 matches at 7 bases. The clonotype was recovered from a male donor in good health and CMV-seronegative. The specimen sequenced was PBMCs. The CDR3 DNA sequence: TGTGCCAGCAGCCAAGACCTAGCGGCCTCCTACAATGAGCAGTTCTTC. It translates to CASSQDLAASYNEQFF.